A selection of T cell receptor beta chains follows, all from one sample in a study of blood T cell repertoires in COVID-19. The repertoire was sequenced with immunoSEQ multiplex PCR; TCRdb's copy has only in-frame clones and lacks some. The sample carries 130,000 to 150,000 clones, approximately 86% recorded once. The sample comprised peripheral blood. Receptors originate from a woman aged 45 to 65 with acute or convalescent COVID-19. Each CDR3 is given with its conserved first and last residue. Fields, in order: clone size, V gene, D gene, J gene, CDR3 DNA, CDR3 protein. D genes are given only for firm matches. Clone size is given for some rows only: seen once, a few or many times, or a class if the clone is expanded.

-,TRBV6-5,-,TRBJ2-7,TGTGCCAGCAGTTACTGGGCCGAGCAGTACTTC,CASSYWAEQYF
-,TRBV27,-,TRBJ1-5,TGTGCCAGCAGTTTCGCGGGGGGCAATCAGCCCCAGCATTTT,CASSFAGGNQPQHF
-,TRBV7-9,-,TRBJ2-2,TGTGCCAGCAGCTTTGCGGGACCTACGAACACCGGGGAGCTGTTTTTT,CASSFAGPTNTGELFF
-,TRBV4-2,-,TRBJ2-2,TGTGCCAGCAGCCCAAGTCCCCTCCGGCGGACAGTGAACACCGGGGAGCTGTTTTTT,CASSPSPLRRTVNTGELFF
-,TRBV5-1,TRBD1,TRBJ1-2,TGCGCCAGCAGCCCTACGACAGGGACCTATGGCTACACCTTC,CASSPTTGTYGYTF
-,TRBV7-9,TRBD1,TRBJ1-1,TGTGCCAGCAGCTTAGCGACAGGGGGCCTGACTGAAGCTTTCTTT,CASSLATGGLTEAFF
-,TRBV19,TRBD2,TRBJ2-2,TGTGCCAGTAGGGGGACTAGCGGGAGTAAAGGTCTGGGCGACGGGGAGCTGTTTTTT,CASRGTSGSKGLGDGELFF
-,TRBV27,TRBD1,TRBJ2-3,TGTGCCAGCAGTCGCACCGGGACAGTTAGCACAGATACGCAGTATTTT,CASSRTGTVSTDTQYF
-,TRBV12-3/TRBV12-4,TRBD1,TRBJ2-7,TGTGCCAGCAGGCCCGGGACAGGCTACGAGCAGTACTTC,CASRPGTGYEQYF
-,TRBV25-1,TRBD1,TRBJ1-3,TGTGCCAGCAGTGGACAGGGGGTGAGCTCTGGAAACACCATATATTTT,CASSGQGVSSGNTIYF
-,TRBV24-1,-,TRBJ1-2,TGTGCCACCAGTGATGACAGCTACTATGGCTACACCTTC,CATSDDSYYGYTF
-,TRBV30,-,TRBJ1-4,TGTGCCTGGAGTGCCCGACAGGCCTCTAATGAAAAACTGTTTTTT,CAWSARQASNEKLFF
-,TRBV29-1,TRBD1,TRBJ2-7,TGCAGCCTAAGGACAGGGACCTACGAGCAGTACTTC,CSLRTGTYEQYF
-,TRBV11-2,-,TRBJ2-7,TGTGCCAGCAGCTTGGGCTTCTCCTACGAGCAGTACTTC,CASSLGFSYEQYF
-,TRBV9,TRBD2,TRBJ2-3,TGTGCCAGCAGCCACGATCTAGCGGGGTCTAGCACAGATACGCAGTATTTT,CASSHDLAGSSTDTQYF
-,TRBV12-3/TRBV12-4,-,TRBJ2-5,TGTGCCAGCAGTTTCGAGGGGGATAGGACCCAGTACTTC,CASSFEGDRTQYF
once,TRBV29-1,TRBD1,TRBJ2-7,TGCAGCGTTGCCGGGACAGTGACTTCTCCCAGCGAGCAGTACTTC,CSVAGTVTSPSEQYF
few,TRBV30,-,TRBJ2-5,TGTGCCTGGAGTGTCAGGGGAGAGACCCAGTACTTC,CAWSVRGETQYF
-,TRBV30,-,TRBJ1-2,TGTGCCTGGAGTGTACTAGACCCATATGGCTACACCTTC,CAWSVLDPYGYTF
-,TRBV2,-,TRBJ2-3,TGTGCCAGCACCGGGGGGCAGGGTACAAATTTT,CASTGGQGTNF
-,TRBV5-4,TRBD1,TRBJ2-3,TGTGCCAGCAGCCAAGGAAACGGACAGGGGGCAAGGGATACGCAGTATTTT,CASSQGNGQGARDTQYF
-,TRBV18,TRBD1,TRBJ1-2,TGTGCCAGCTCACTAGGACAGGGACTATATGGCTACACCTTC,CASSLGQGLYGYTF
-,TRBV5-1,-,TRBJ2-1,TGCGCCAGCAGCTTGAGCGGAGATAACAATGAGCAGTTCTTC,CASSLSGDNNEQFF
-,TRBV5-1,TRBD2,TRBJ2-7,TGCGCCAGCAGCTTCCAGCGGGAACCTCCCTCCTACGAGCAGTACTTC,CASSFQREPPSYEQYF
-,TRBV5-4,TRBD1,TRBJ2-7,TGTGCCAGCAGCTGGGGGACAGGATCCTACGAGCAGTACTTC,CASSWGTGSYEQYF
-,TRBV7-2,-,TRBJ2-7,TGTGCCAGCAGCGCCCACAGGAGCTCCTACGAGCAGTACTTC,CASSAHRSSYEQYF
-,TRBV7-2,-,TRBJ2-7,TGTGCCAGCAGCCTCCTAGCGAACTACGAGCAGTACTTC,CASSLLANYEQYF
-,TRBV4-2,TRBD2,TRBJ2-2,TGTGCCAGCAGCCTCCTAGCGGGGGGGCCTAACGGGGAGCTGTTTTTT,CASSLLAGGPNGELFF
-,TRBV7-3,-,TRBJ1-1,TGTGCCAGCAGCCCCGCGGGGGGGCTAAACGCTGAAGCTTTCTTT,CASSPAGGLNAEAFF
-,TRBV19,TRBD1,TRBJ1-2,TGTGCCAGTAGGAAATATTTTGTTTCGGGACAGGGGGTTTTCGGCTATGGCTACACCTTC,CASRKYFVSGQGVFGYGYTF
-,TRBV11-2,-,TRBJ1-3,TGTGCCAGCAGCTTAATTCCGGTCTCTGGAAACACCATATATTTT,CASSLIPVSGNTIYF
once,TRBV4-1,TRBD1,TRBJ1-2,TGCGCCAGCAGCCAAGTTTCAGGGGGAGAGGGCTACACCTTC,CASSQVSGGEGYTF
-,TRBV12-5,TRBD1,TRBJ1-1,TGTGCTAGTGGTTTGGGGGACAGGGGGTACACTGAAGCTTTCTTT,CASGLGDRGYTEAFF
once,TRBV24-1,TRBD2,TRBJ2-1,TGTGCCACCAGTGACTTTCTAGCGGGAGGGAGCTCCTACAATGAGCAGTTCTTC,CATSDFLAGGSSYNEQFF